This TCR beta chain comes out of a study of T cell changes during pregnancy in multiple sclerosis. The CDR3 contains 14 residues. V was pared by 5 bases and J by 1 base, with 11 bases between. Germline CDR1 and CDR2: MNHNY and SVGAGI (reference sequence). Repertoires were generated with immunoSEQ multiplex PCR, while TCRdb's copy carries only in-frame clones and drops some. Of some 54,000 clones detected, 85% to 95% appear once; the ten largest clones hold approximately 3.5%. This clonotype was sampled from a female donor with multiple sclerosis, enrolled in a pregnancy study. This chain links TRBV6-6 with TRBJ1-1; a weak D match, TRBD1 (6 bases). The material sequenced was CD8+ T cells from peripheral blood mononuclear cells, taken in the third trimester of pregnancy. The CDR3 loop reads CASSADSPNTEAFF. The CDR3 DNA is TGTGCCAGCAGTGCGGACAGTCCGAACACTGAAGCTTTCTTT.